The rows below give T cell receptor beta chains drawn from one sample of a study of Graves' ophthalmopathy and Graves' hyperthyroidism. From the multiplex PCR reads, TCRdb called clonotypes with MiXCR, one entry per CDR3 protein. The repertoire holds roughly 400,000 distinct CDR3 sequences, 15% to 19% seen once, with approximately 7% in the top ten. The source material was peripheral blood. The source of these receptors is a woman younger than 30 with stable Graves' hyperthyroidism. The CDR3 runs from the conserved cysteine through the conserved F or W. Each record gives: J gene, V gene, D gene, clone size, CDR3 DNA, CDR3 protein. A D gene is named only where the DNA matches it firmly. Part of the rows lack a size; the others show once, few, many or a class for expanded clones.

j_call: TRBJ2-5
v_call: TRBV29-1
d_call: .
clone_size: many
cdr3_nt: TGCAGCGCCGGATGGGTCGGCTCTCAAGAGACCCAGTACTTC
cdr3_aa: CSAGWVGSQETQYF

j_call: TRBJ1-2
v_call: TRBV12-3/TRBV12-4
d_call: .
clone_size: many
cdr3_nt: TGTGCCAGCAGACTTGGACCCGAGGGCTACACCTTC
cdr3_aa: CASRLGPEGYTF

j_call: TRBJ1-1
v_call: TRBV6-5
d_call: TRBD1
clone_size: many
cdr3_nt: TGTGCCAGCAGTTACGGGGGCGGGACAGGGTCCGGTACTGAAGCTTTCTTT
cdr3_aa: CASSYGGGTGSGTEAFF

j_call: TRBJ2-2
v_call: TRBV6-5
d_call: .
clone_size: few
cdr3_nt: TGTGCCAGCAGTTACCCTCTTGGGGGGGGGGCGGCCGGGGAGCTGTTTTTT
cdr3_aa: CASSYPLGGGAAGELFF

j_call: TRBJ1-6
v_call: TRBV6-5
d_call: .
clone_size: .
cdr3_nt: TGTGCCAGCAGTTTCAACGAGAATTCACCCCTCCACTTT
cdr3_aa: CASSFNENSPLHF

j_call: TRBJ2-2
v_call: TRBV4-1
d_call: .
clone_size: many
cdr3_nt: TGCGCCACTAGAGGGGGGAACACCGGGGAGCTGTTTTTT
cdr3_aa: CATRGGNTGELFF

j_call: TRBJ2-7
v_call: TRBV27
d_call: TRBD1
clone_size: many
cdr3_nt: TGTGCCAGCAGGACGGACAGGAGGTCCTACGAGCAGTACTTC
cdr3_aa: CASRTDRRSYEQYF

j_call: TRBJ1-1
v_call: TRBV20-1
d_call: .
clone_size: few
cdr3_nt: TGCAGTGCCGGGATCGGGGCCACTGAAGCTTTCTTT
cdr3_aa: CSAGIGATEAFF

j_call: TRBJ2-5
v_call: TRBV7-8
d_call: .
clone_size: .
cdr3_nt: TGTGCCAGCAGTCCAACTTCGGGGACCCAGTACTTC
cdr3_aa: CASSPTSGTQYF

j_call: TRBJ2-5
v_call: TRBV5-5
d_call: TRBD2
clone_size: many
cdr3_nt: TGTGCCAGCAGACGAGGGACTAGCGCTATTAGGGAGACCCAGTACTTC
cdr3_aa: CASRRGTSAIRETQYF

j_call: TRBJ1-1
v_call: TRBV19
d_call: .
clone_size: many
cdr3_nt: TGTGCCAGTAGTGTGCGCTCGGCTGAAGCTTTCTTT
cdr3_aa: CASSVRSAEAFF

j_call: TRBJ2-5
v_call: TRBV7-2
d_call: TRBD2
clone_size: many
cdr3_nt: TGTGCCAGCAGCTTAGTGGCTAGCGGGGGGGTCAAGACCCAGTACTTC
cdr3_aa: CASSLVASGGVKTQYF

j_call: TRBJ1-1
v_call: TRBV19
d_call: .
clone_size: many
cdr3_nt: TGTGCCAGTAGGGTTAGGTTGGCGGACACTGAAGCTTTCTTT
cdr3_aa: CASRVRLADTEAFF

j_call: TRBJ2-5
v_call: TRBV7-8
d_call: .
clone_size: many
cdr3_nt: TGTGCCAGCAGCCCGCGGTCGGAGACCCAGTACTTC
cdr3_aa: CASSPRSETQYF

j_call: TRBJ2-5
v_call: TRBV11-2
d_call: TRBD2
clone_size: many
cdr3_nt: TGTGCCAGCAGCTCGGTAGGGCGGGGGGCCAAGGGGACCCAGTACTTC
cdr3_aa: CASSSVGRGAKGTQYF

j_call: TRBJ1-2
v_call: TRBV20-1
d_call: .
clone_size: many
cdr3_nt: TGCAGTGTTTCACGGGATCCTAACTATGGCTACACCTTC
cdr3_aa: CSVSRDPNYGYTF

j_call: TRBJ1-1
v_call: TRBV20-1
d_call: .
clone_size: many
cdr3_nt: TGCAGTGCTGGCCCACCGAACACTGAAGCTTTCTTT
cdr3_aa: CSAGPPNTEAFF

j_call: TRBJ2-5
v_call: TRBV24-1
d_call: .
clone_size: many
cdr3_nt: TGTGCCACCACCTCCCAAGGCCGCAGGGAAGAGACCCAGTACTTC
cdr3_aa: CATTSQGRREETQYF

j_call: TRBJ1-1
v_call: TRBV29-1
d_call: .
clone_size: few
cdr3_nt: TGCAGCGTTGCTGGAATGGGCACTGAAGCTTTCTTT
cdr3_aa: CSVAGMGTEAFF

j_call: TRBJ2-7
v_call: TRBV7-2
d_call: .
clone_size: many
cdr3_nt: TGTGCCAGCAGCTTAGCTTCTCTCCTCTACGAGCAGTACTTC
cdr3_aa: CASSLASLLYEQYF